This T cell receptor (beta chain) comes out of a study of shared clonotypes between healthy human individuals (dated by TCRdb to the early 2020s). With respect to the entire study: Three men and a couple of women, aged 18 to 49 years, made up the cohort. For each donor, CD4 naive and CD4 memory were each run on three plates, CD8 naive on two plates, and CD8 memory on one plate. Blood TCR repertoires of roughly five healthy adults were deeply sequenced to estimate repertoire size and the extent of clonotype sharing between individuals. To increase sequencing depth and limit assay-specific biases, TCR repertoire library preparation and sequencing were carried out by different laboratories using diverse techniques. Each donor's leukapheresis produced roughly between roughly 0.94 and 9.5 billion PBMCs. Findings and caveats that apply to the study as a whole: Compared with non-shared clonotypes, clonotypes shared by all four sorted-subset donors had higher generation probabilities. Sharing across several donors was observed for approximately 4.6% of naive CD4, over 3% of naive CD8, about 2.3% of memory CD4, and about 0.4% of memory CD8 clonotypes. Sampling was limited to blood, and TCR repertoires in tissue likely differ from TCR repertoires in blood. Incomplete sequencing was indicated by rarefaction of sorted-subset datasets, despite the large sequencing depth. Based on pairwise subsampling, the degree of clonotype sharing among donors was expected to be affected by sequencing depth. The small number of donors limited the genetic and exposure-history diversity represented. Naive subsets generally had larger estimated clonotype richness than memory subsets.

CD8 naive samples were obtained by positive selection for CCR7 among CD45RO-negative cells, yielding a CD45RA+CCR7+ population from which TemRA cells were excluded. Donors were healthy HIV-negative adults with no recently reported acute infections or vaccinations. Only Caucasian adults living in Nashville, Tennessee, USA were represented among the donors. Blood was obtained by leukapheresis, after which PBMCs were separated by Ficoll-Histopaque density gradient centrifugation and cryopreserved in liquid nitrogen vapor phase. Purity and quantity of every magnetically sorted T cell population were checked by analytical flow cytometry. From each sorted fraction, genomic DNA was isolated and quantified by UV absorbance on a Nanodrop 2000c. A note on this clone: Its cognate antigen has yet to be identified. No clone much larger than this one lies a single base away; base qualities are absent.

Using the deep immunoSEQ assay, TCR CDR3 regions were amplified from genomic DNA by multiplex PCR. Extracted genomic DNA from each cell subset was spread evenly across all wells of several immunoSEQ 96-well plates, with each plate serving as a replicate. For sorted subsets, approximately 210 ng of genomic DNA, equivalent to 25,000 to 35,000 T cell genomes, went into each replicate PCR. Purified libraries were measured with a Qubit 3.0 fluorometer, size-checked on a Bioanalyzer 2100, and measured again with the KAPA Library Quantification kit. Each immunoSEQ 96-well plate was sequenced on its own single-read 150-cycle Illumina NextSeq 550 flow cell. The published analysis was carried out like this. Because the immunoSEQ output included only junctional sequences and no quality scores, the filtering could not be the same as the filtering used for full-length reads. To assign V/J genes and CDR3, sequences were annotated against IMGT germline references using PyIR, a Python wrapper for IgBLAST v1.9. Any read was removed if the V/J assignment was weak (E-value above 1e-6), the CDR3 was missing, or the read contained stop codons, out-of-frame junctions, or ambiguous translated residues. V3J clonotypes were defined by identical inferred V gene, J gene, and CDR3 amino acid sequence. The percentage overlap between two repertoires was calculated by dividing the number of shared unique clonotypes by the size of the smaller repertoire. RTK rarefaction, the Chao1 estimator, and Recon v2.1 estimates of unobserved clonotypes were used to assess repertoire richness. For all TCRbeta clonotypes obtained by the gDNA method from four donors, generation probabilities were computed with OLGA. TCRdb carries this immuneACCESS record with in-frame sequences only. Its versions omit some clonotypes, under half of them owing to an unresolved V gene in the studies checked, with the rest unexplained. The DNA gave D and trimming, while V, J and clone size come from that table. A total of some 2.1 million clones appear in this sample, about 94% of them only once. 1.5% to 2% of the sample is taken by the ten largest.

Sequencing was carried out using naive CD8+ T cells from PBMCs. The cell subset or site label for this specimen denotes: CD45RA+CCR7+. The sequence derives from a man between 18 and 29 years old in good health. Some clones in this sample may be carry-over from other donors' samples.

The DNA sequence is TGTGCCAGCAGCCTCGGGACCATAAGTGGGTACACCGGGGAGCTGTTTTTT. This encodes CASSLGTISGYTGELFF. The rearranged chain carries TRBV9 and TRBJ2-2, with the D segment possibly TRBD1 or TRBD2, each aligning over 5 bases. The germline V gene yields SGDLS for CDR1 and YYNGEE for CDR2. Cut back by 4 bases and 3 bases, the V and J ends lie 19 bases apart. The CDR3 sequence holds 17 residues, the cysteine and phenylalanine included. Left in the record is the CDR3 DNA by itself, 51 bases read in frame from the first base.